Presented here are 2 T cell receptor beta chains from one specimen sequenced in a study of Ad26.COV2.S vaccination and SARS-CoV-2 variants (dated by TCRdb to the early 2020s). The library was built by means of the immunoSEQ multiplex PCR assay. TCRdb provides this immuneACCESS table in a form limited to in-frame rearrangements. Some clones are lacking; in checked studies, under half of them reflect an unresolved V gene, and why the rest are absent is not known. Here the sample has around 400,000 clones; roughly 80% occur a single time. Approximately 7% of the sample lies in the top ten. Read against the paper, the sample's treatment or condition label means: some 20 received Ad26.COV2.S at low or high dose, single or two shots; about 5 received placebo; per-sample allocation not given. Repertoires of vaccine and placebo recipients were sequenced from samples taken on day 63 after the first injection.

The sample was peripheral blood, taken in a trial of Ad26.COV2.S vaccine versus placebo. The receptor source for this set is a person aged 18-65 years who received the Ad26.COV2.S COVID-19 vaccine or a placebo.

Only a few counts were recorded for this clone. This sequence joins TRBV3-1 (or the pseudogene TRBV3-2) and TRBJ2-7; no reliable D call. Trimming shortened V by 1 base and J by 2 bases, and 6 bases separated the two germline ends. From germline, CDR1 is LGHDT and CDR2 YNNKEL (reference sequence). The CDR3 consists of 13 residues. CDR3 DNA: TGTGCCAGCAGCCAAGTTAGCACCTACGAGCAGTACTTC. Protein: CASSQVSTYEQYF.

The gene calls are TRBV11-3 and TRBJ2-1, with no clear D. Trimming stripped 6 bases from V and 2 bases from J, with 8 bases between. Germline CDR1 is SGHNT and CDR2 is YENEEA. CDR3 length: 13 amino acids. In nucleotides, the CDR3 is TGTGCCAGCAGATCGCCAACCTACAATGAGCAGTTCTTC. Translation gives CASRSPTYNEQFF.